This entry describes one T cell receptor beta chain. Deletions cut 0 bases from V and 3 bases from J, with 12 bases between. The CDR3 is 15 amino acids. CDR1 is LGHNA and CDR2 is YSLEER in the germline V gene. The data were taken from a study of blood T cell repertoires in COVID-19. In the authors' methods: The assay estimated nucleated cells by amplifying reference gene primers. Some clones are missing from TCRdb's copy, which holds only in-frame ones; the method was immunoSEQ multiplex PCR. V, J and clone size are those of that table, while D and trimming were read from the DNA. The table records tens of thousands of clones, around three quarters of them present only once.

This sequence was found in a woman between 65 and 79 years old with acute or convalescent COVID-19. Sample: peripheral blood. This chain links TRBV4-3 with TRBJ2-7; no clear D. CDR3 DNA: TGCGCCAGCAGCCAAGATCTTTTCCGAGACTACGAGCAGTACTTC. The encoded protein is CASSQDLFRDYEQYF.